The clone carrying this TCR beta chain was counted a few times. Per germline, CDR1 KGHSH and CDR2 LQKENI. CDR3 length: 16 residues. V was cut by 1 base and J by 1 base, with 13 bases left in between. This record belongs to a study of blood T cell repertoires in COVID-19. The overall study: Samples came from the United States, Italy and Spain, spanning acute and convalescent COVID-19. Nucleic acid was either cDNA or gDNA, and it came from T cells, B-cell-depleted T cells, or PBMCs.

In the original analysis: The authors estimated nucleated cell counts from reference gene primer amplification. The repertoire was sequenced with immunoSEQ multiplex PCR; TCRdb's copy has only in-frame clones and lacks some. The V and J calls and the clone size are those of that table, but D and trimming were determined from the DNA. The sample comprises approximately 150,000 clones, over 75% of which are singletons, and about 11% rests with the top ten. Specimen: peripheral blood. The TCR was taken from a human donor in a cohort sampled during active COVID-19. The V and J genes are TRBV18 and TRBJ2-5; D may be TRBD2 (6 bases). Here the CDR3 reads CASSPLAGSSQETQYF. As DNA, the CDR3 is TGTGCCAGCTCACCACTCGCGGGGTCGAGCCAAGAGACCCAGTACTTC.